This T cell receptor (beta chain) appears in the sequencing data of a study of cytomegalovirus exposure and HLA in healthy donors. Looking at the study overall: An early release of data contained 80 million to 85 million unique TCRs, which came from HLA-typed donors.

General study findings and limits: Earlier analysis yielded a pattern in which most TCR beta V segments were productive about 90% or about 30% of the time. Presence/absence analyses assumed roughly uniform sequencing depth across donors, which may not hold. It was reported in a later analysis that an Asian-associated ancestry cluster showed fewer N-insertions than the 666-donor mean.

The PCR used 60 Vbeta and 13 Jbeta primers. Assay used: immunoSEQ multiplex PCR; TCRdb lists only in-frame clones, some missing. The sample has about 190,000 clones, 80% to 85% seen once. Trimming pared 1 base from V and 6 bases from J, leaving 13 bases between. This CDR3 comprises 15 residues. CDR1 is LGHNT, CDR2 FRNRAP, per germline. Turning to this clone: The antigen is not known.

The material sequenced was PBMCs. The sequence was collected from a man in his forties in good health and CMV-seropositive. The chain uses TRBV12-5 and TRBJ2-1; D may be TRBD1 (5 bases). This CDR3 reads CASGLGAGLVNEQFF. Written as DNA, the CDR3 is TGTGCTAGTGGTTTGGGGGCAGGGTTAGTCAATGAGCAGTTCTTC. The variable domain in full, with the rest retrieved from reference TRBV12-5 and TRBJ2-1, is DARVTQTPRHKVTEMGQEVTMRCQPILGHNTVFWYRQTMMQGLELLAYFRNRAPLDDSGMPKDRFSAEMPDATLATLKIQPSEPRDSAVYFCASGLGAGLVNEQFFGPGTRLTVL.